The 20 T cell receptor beta chains in this list originate from one sample, sequenced in a study of cytomegalovirus exposure and HLA in healthy donors (dated by TCRdb to about 2017). To prepare the library, the immunoSEQ multiplex PCR assay was applied. For the multiplex PCR, a mixture combining 60 forward primers for TCR Vbeta segments and 13 reverse primers for TCR Jbeta segments was used. Imported from immuneACCESS, the table was reduced by TCRdb to in-frame sequences with V and J called. These copies leave out some clones; in studies compared against another copy, an unresolved V gene accounts for under half, and the cause of the remainder is not known. The sample yields about 180,000 clones; roughly 80% were counted once. The ten largest make up under 1.5% of the sample. The specimen was PBMCs. The receptor source for this set is a girl aged 5-17 years in good health and CMV-seropositive.

This clone has a single count. This rearrangement joins TRBV6-5 to TRBJ2-3; D not resolved. V lost 5 bases to trimming and J lost 10 bases, with 13 bases between them. In germline, CDR1 is MNHEY, CDR2 SVGAGI. This CDR3 spans 12 amino acids. CDR3 amino acids: CASSTPLRPQYF. CDR3 sequence (DNA): TGTGCCAGCAGTACTCCCCTCAGGCCGCAGTATTTT.

This clone was seen once. The V call is TRBV27, the J call TRBJ1-2; TRBD1 aligns across 7 bases. V lost 3 bases to trimming and J lost 1 base; unmatched junction nucleotides: 5. The CDR3 loop spans 15 amino acids. Germline-derived CDR1 and CDR2 are MNHEY and SMNVEV (reference sequence). The CDR3 region is CASSFSDRVNYGYTF. CDR3 DNA: TGTGCCAGCAGTTTTTCCGACAGGGTTAACTATGGCTACACCTTC.

Details on this clone: An end of the junction does not agree with germline; a read error may underlie this. The genes are TRBV7-7 and TRBJ1-1; D unresolved. The CDR3 consists of 13 residues. CDR1 is SSHAT and CDR2 is FNYEAQ in the germline V gene (reference sequence). The CDR3 region is CASSLNDLTEAFF. CDR3 nucleotide sequence: TGTGCTAGCAGCTTAAATGACTTGACTGAAGCTTTCTTT. Using reference TRBV7-7 and TRBJ1-1 for the parts outside the CDR3, the full variable domain is GAGVSQSPRYKVTKRGQDVTLRCDPISSHATLYWYQQALGQGPEFLTYFNYEAQPDKSGLPSDRFSAERPEGSISTLTIQRTEQRDSAMYRCASSLNDLTEAFFGQGTRLTVV.

The V gene is TRBV30, the J gene TRBJ2-2; 7 bases agree with TRBD2. This CDR3 has 16 residues. Trimming at V came to 2 bases and at J to 6 bases, leaving 12 bases not matched to a gene. From germline, CDR1 is GTSNPN and CDR2 SVGIG (reference sequence). CDR3 nucleotides: TGTGCCTGGAGTCCAGCGGGGAGAATTCTGCCCGGGGAGCTGTTTTTT. It translates to CAWSPAGRILPGELFF. The whole variable domain, remainder taken from reference TRBV30 and TRBJ2-2, is SQTIHQWPATLVQPVGSPLSLECTVEGTSNPNLYWYRQAAGRGLQLLFYSVGIGQISSEVPQNLSASRPQDRQFILSSKKLLLSDSGFYLCAWSPAGRILPGELFFGEGSRLTVL.

This clone was found once. The chain combines TRBV5-1 with TRBJ1-4, with a weak D call TRBD1 (6 bases). Trimming took off 6 bases at V and 5 bases at J, with 14 bases between the two ends. The CDR3 length is 14 residues. Germline V CDR1 and CDR2: SGHRS, YFSETQ. The DNA of the CDR3 is TGCGCCAGCAAACCGGACAGTACAAATGAAAAACTGTTTTTT. It specifies CASKPDSTNEKLFF.

The V and J genes are TRBV19 and TRBJ2-1; D is undetermined. The V and J ends lost 1 base and 7 bases respectively, with 5 bases between them. Germline V gives CDR1 LNHDA, CDR2 SQIVND (reference sequence). This CDR3 is 12 amino acids long. CDR3 coding DNA: TGTGCCAGTAGTATAGCTGCGAATGAGCAGTTCTTC. Amino acids: CASSIAANEQFF. Using reference TRBV19 and TRBJ2-1 for the parts outside the CDR3, the full variable domain is DGGITQSPKYLFRKEGQNVTLSCEQNLNHDAMYWYRQDPGQGLRLIYYSQIVNDFQKGDIAEGYSVSREKKESFPLTVTSAQKNPTAFYLCASSIAANEQFFGPGTRLTVL.

The chain uses TRBV19 and TRBJ2-2; 8 bases are a match to TRBD1. V dropped 7 bases and J dropped 3; count of bases not matched to a gene: 4. Germline CDR1 and CDR2: LNHDA and SQIVND (reference sequence). This CDR3 has 14 amino acids. In nucleotides, the CDR3 is TGTGCCAGTAAGGGCAGGGGGCACACCGGGGAGCTGTTTTTT. It is translated as CASKGRGHTGELFF.

The J gene is TRBJ1-1, the V gene TRBV5-1; 9 bases are a match to TRBD1. This CDR3 comprises 14 residues. Germline CDR1 SGHRS, CDR2 YFSETQ. V gave up 4 bases and J gave up 1 base; unmatched junction bases: 2. The CDR3 protein is CASSPGQGNTEAFF. In nucleotides, the CDR3 is TGCGCCAGCAGCCCGGGACAGGGGAACACTGAAGCTTTCTTT.

The chain is built from TRBV29-1 and TRBJ2-3; D may be TRBD1 (5 bases). Germline CDR1 SQVTM, CDR2 ANQGSEA. This CDR3 spans 13 amino acids. The V and J ends lost 4 bases and 2 bases respectively, with 10 bases between them. As DNA, the CDR3 is TGCAGCGTTGGGGGCGGATCCACAGATACGCAGTATTTT. It specifies CSVGGGSTDTQYF.

This clone has just a few counts. The rearrangement uses TRBV19 and TRBJ1-5; TRBD1 is a possible D gene (5 bases). This CDR3 comprises 16 residues. V gave up 9 bases and J gave up 5 bases, with 23 bases separating them. CDR1 is LNHDA and CDR2 is SQIVND in the germline V gene (reference sequence). CDR3 nucleotides: TGTGCCAGCCAAGTGGGGGGAAGTAGGACGGATCAGCCCCAGCATTTT. Amino acids: CASQVGGSRTDQPQHF.

This clone has just one count. This chain connects TRBV9 to TRBJ2-7, with D uncertain. CDR1 and CDR2 (germline): SGDLS, YYNGEE. V gave up 3 bases and J gave up 6 bases, with 19 bases separating them. There are 15 residues in the CDR3. For the CDR3, the DNA is TGTGCCAGCAGCGATACCCCCCAGACACCTTCCGAGCAGTACTTC. Translation gives CASSDTPQTPSEQYF. The whole variable domain, remainder taken from reference TRBV9 and TRBJ2-7, is DSGVTQTPKHLITATGQRVTLRCSPRSGDLSVYWYQQSLDQGLQFLIQYYNGEERAKGNILERFSAQQFPDLHSELNLSSLELGDSALYFCASSDTPQTPSEQYFGPGTRLTVT.

J is TRBJ2-7 and V is TRBV29-1, with 8 positions matching TRBD1. CDR3 size: 12 residues. With 2 bases clipped from V and 5 bases from J, the junction kept 2 bases outside the gene matches. Germline CDR1 reads SQVTM; CDR2 reads ANQGSEA. The CDR3 region has the DNA TGCAGCGTTGAAAGGACAGGGAACGAGCAGTACTTC. It is translated as CSVERTGNEQYF.

This clone was counted only a few times. The chain recombines TRBV28 with TRBJ1-2, with TRBD1 matching 9 bases. The CDR3 consists of 15 residues. Germline V gene data show CDR1 as MDHEN and CDR2 as SYDVKM. After removal of 7 bases from V and 4 bases from J, the junction contained 10 bases not matched to a gene. This chain's CDR3 is CASIPRDRDAYGYTF. Here the CDR3 DNA reads TGTGCCAGCATCCCCCGGGACAGGGATGCCTATGGCTACACCTTC.

This chain links TRBV9 with TRBJ1-2, with D possibly matching TRBD1 (6 bases). Germline CDR1 and CDR2: SGDLS and YYNGEE. The CDR3 runs to 16 residues. The V gene lost 0 bases and the J gene lost 0 bases, with 12 bases spanning the gap. The CDR3 DNA reads TGTGCCAGCAGCGTAGATGGGACAACTTCTAACTATGGCTACACCTTC. Residues: CASSVDGTTSNYGYTF.

The chain uses TRBV29-1 and TRBJ2-1; possibly TRBD1 for D (6 bases). The CDR3 covers 12 residues. The germline V gene encodes CDR1 SQVTM and CDR2 ANQGSEA. The CDR3 coding sequence is TGCAGTCTGGACAGCCCGATCAATGAGCAGTTCTTC. This sequence encodes CSLDSPINEQFF.

The chain recombines TRBV27 with TRBJ2-1; a possible D gene is TRBD2 (6 bases). CDR3 length: 17 amino acids. V lost 0 bases, J lost 2 bases, and 14 bases lay in between. CDR1 is MNHEY and CDR2 is SMNVEV in the germline V gene (reference sequence). The CDR3 bases are TGTGCCAGCAGTTTATCGTCTTGGAGGGGTACCTACAATGAGCAGTTCTTC. It yields the protein CASSLSSWRGTYNEQFF.

The rearrangement uses TRBV7-8 and TRBJ2-7, with D possibly matching TRBD2 (5 bases). Germline assignment: CDR1 SGHVS and CDR2 FQNEAQ. Trimming shortened V by 6 bases and J by 4 bases, and 19 bases separated the two germline ends. The length of the CDR3 is 15 residues. CDR3 nucleotides: TGTGCCAGCAGACCCTACGCTAGCTTTAGGTACGAGCAGTACTTC. Protein sequence: CASRPYASFRYEQYF.

The V gene is TRBV14, the J gene TRBJ1-1; D remains unclear. V shed 1 base and J shed 1 base, with 10 bases lying between them. The CDR3 runs 15 residues. Germline V gene sequence: CDR1 SGHDN, CDR2 FVKESK. CDR3 protein: CASSQVPPGNTEAFF. In DNA form, the CDR3 reads TGTGCCAGCAGCCAAGTCCCCCCAGGGAACACTGAAGCTTTCTTT.

V usage is TRBV2 and J usage is TRBJ2-2, with TRBD1 identical over 9 bases. The CDR3 runs 15 residues. V lost 3 bases to trimming and J lost 3 bases; unmatched junction nucleotides: 2. Germline lookup yields CDR1 SNHLY and CDR2 FYNNEI. CDR3 amino acids: CASSEGQGDTGELFF. The DNA for the CDR3 is TGTGCCAGCAGTGAGGGACAGGGCGACACCGGGGAGCTGTTTTTT.

The chain has TRBV5-6 and TRBJ2-7, with TRBD2 matching 7 bases. Germline V lookup: CDR1 SGHDT, CDR2 YYEEEE. Trimming removed 0 bases from V and 5 bases from J; junction bases left unmatched: 2. CDR3 length equals 13 residues. Written as DNA, the CDR3 is TGTGCCAGCAGCTTGGGCGGGAGCGACGAGCAGTACTTC. Residues: CASSLGGSDEQYF.